A single sample gave rise to the 4 T cell receptor beta chains below, sequenced in a study of blood T cell repertoires in COVID-19. Sequenced by immunoSEQ multiplex PCR; TCRdb stores in-frame clones only, minus some. The sample includes under 400,000 clones, around 87% of them seen just once. Source material: PBMCs or T cells enriched from blood (not recorded which). These receptors were obtained from a man aged 40-50 years in a cohort exposed to, infected with or recovered from COVID-19 (not recorded which).

CDR3 protein: CASSRAGAGNEQFF. In DNA, the CDR3 is TGCGCCAGCAGCCGGGCGGGGGCAGGCAATGAGCAGTTCTTC. This rearrangement joins TRBV4-1 to TRBJ2-1; weak D call: TRBD2 (7 bases). The CDR3 contains 14 residues. Trimming took 4 bases from V and 6 from J, leaving 13 bases between them. Germline V lookup: CDR1 MGHRA, CDR2 YSYEKL.

The chain is built from TRBV19 and TRBJ1-1; 10 bases agree with TRBD1. Germline V CDR1 and CDR2: LNHDA, SQIVND (reference sequence). The trim removed 1 base at V and 4 bases at J, leaving 0 bases unmatched. The CDR3 loop spans 14 amino acids. The chain's CDR3 is CASSIGTGGTEAFF. The CDR3 nucleotides read TGTGCCAGTAGTATAGGGACAGGGGGCACTGAAGCTTTCTTT.

This clone was picked up a small number of times. This chain joins TRBV29-1 and TRBJ1-4; TRBD1 might be the D (5 bases). This CDR3 is built from 16 residues. Trimming took off 0 bases at V and 2 bases at J, with 13 bases between the two ends. In germline, CDR1 is SQVTM, CDR2 ANQGSEA. CDR3 protein: CSVEDLGDHTNEKLFF. The CDR3 DNA reads as TGCAGCGTTGAAGATTTAGGGGATCACACTAATGAAAAACTGTTTTTT. The full variable domain, with the rest looked up from reference TRBV29-1 and TRBJ1-4, is SAVISQKPSRDICQRGTSLTIQCQVDSQVTMMFWYRQQPGQSLTLIATANQGSEATYESGFVIDKFPISRPNLTFSTLTVSNMSPEDSSIYLCSVEDLGDHTNEKLFFGSGTQLSVL.

The chain employs TRBV19 and TRBJ1-2, with D tentatively TRBD1 (5 bases). The germline CDR1 and CDR2 sequences are LNHDA and SQIVND (reference sequence). V was shortened by 3 bases and J by 2 bases, with 13 bases between the two germline ends. This CDR3 contains 15 residues. The CDR3: CASSISLGQNYGYTF. The CDR3 nucleotides read TGTGCCAGTAGTATCTCTTTGGGGCAGAACTATGGCTACACCTTC.